The rows below give T cell receptor beta chains drawn from one sample of a study of metastatic and nonmetastatic thyroid tumors. TCRdb re-analyzed the PCR reads using MiXCR. The table records 15,000 to 20,000 clones, 34% of them present only once. The sequenced material came from tumor tissue. The receptors shown here come from a female donor with papillary thyroid cancer or a benign thyroid nodule (not recorded which). Some clones in this sample may be carry-over from other donors' samples. Each CDR3 is given with its conserved first and last residue. The D gene is left open where the match is weak. Clone size appears in some rows only: once, few, many, or a class for an expanded clone.

abundance | j_gene | d_gene | v_gene | len | CDR3aa | CDR3nt
- | TRBJ2-5 | - | TRBV7-3 | 13 | CASSLNLGETEYF | TGTGCCAGCAGCTTAAACCTGGGAGAGACCGAGTACTTC
many | TRBJ2-1 | - | TRBV20-1 | 15 | CSAQRRRALYNEQFF | TGCAGTGCTCAACGCCGCCGGGCTCTCTACAATGAGCAGTTCTTC
few | TRBJ2-7 | - | TRBV6-2/TRBV6-3 | 17 | CASSYIIRAVHSYEQYF | TGTGCCAGCAGTTACATCATTCGGGCGGTTCACTCCTACGAGCAGTACTTC
- | TRBJ1-1 | - | TRBV12-3/TRBV12-4 | 13 | CASREGRLAEAFF | TGTGCCAGCAGAGAGGGGCGTCTGGCTGAAGCTTTCTTT
few | TRBJ2-7 | TRBD1 | TRBV15 | 15 | CATSRDLTSGGEQYF | TGTGCCACCAGCAGGGACCTAACTTCAGGGGGCGAGCAGTACTTC
few | TRBJ1-1 | - | TRBV28 | 14 | CASSLGRLGTEAFF | TGTGCCAGCAGTTTAGGCAGATTAGGAACTGAAGCTTTCTTT
- | TRBJ2-7 | TRBD2 | TRBV20-1 | 13 | CSARRTRDYEQYF | TGCAGTGCTAGAAGGACTAGGGATTACGAGCAGTACTTC
many | TRBJ1-1 | TRBD1 | TRBV20-1 | 15 | CSARGRQGYVTEAFF | TGCAGTGCTAGGGGACGACAGGGGTATGTCACTGAAGCTTTCTTT
medium-sized | TRBJ1-5 | - | TRBV6-2/TRBV6-3 | 15 | CASSYEVNPAEPQHF | TGTGCCAGCAGCTACGAAGTGAACCCTGCGGAGCCCCAGCATTTT
- | TRBJ2-3 | - | TRBV20-1 | 16 | CSARPQVGGGGDTQYF | TGCAGTGCTAGGCCCCAGGTGGGGGGCGGGGGAGATACGCAGTATTTT
- | TRBJ2-2 | TRBD1 | TRBV20-1 | 14 | CSARQGANTGELFF | TGCAGTGCTAGACAGGGGGCGAACACCGGGGAGCTGTTTTTT
- | TRBJ2-6 | - | TRBV11-1 | 16 | CASSSPGAGGAYVLTF | TGTGCCAGCAGCTCCCCTGGGGCAGGGGGGGCCTACGTCCTGACTTTC
medium-sized | TRBJ1-2 | TRBD1 | TRBV5-1 | 12 | CASRDSYYGYTF | TGCGCCAGCCGGGACAGTTACTATGGCTACACCTTC
many | TRBJ2-5 | - | TRBV2 | 11 | CASHREETQYF | TGTGCCAGCCACAGGGAAGAGACCCAGTACTTC
medium-sized | TRBJ1-5 | - | TRBV10-3 | 17 | CAISESASAYSNQPQHF | TGTGCCATCAGTGAGTCGGCATCAGCATATAGCAATCAGCCCCAGCATTTT
few | TRBJ1-1 | - | TRBV28 | 14 | CASSLFDTGTEAFF | TGTGCCAGCAGTTTATTCGACACGGGGACTGAAGCTTTCTTT
- | TRBJ2-1 | - | TRBV6-1 | 13 | CASSAIDYNEQFF | TGTGCCAGCAGTGCAATCGATTACAATGAGCAGTTCTTC
many | TRBJ1-6 | - | TRBV3-2 | 17 | CASSQEGMSSYNSPLHF | TGTGCCAGCAGCCAAGAGGGAATGAGCTCCTATAATTCACCCCTCCACTTT
many | TRBJ1-1 | - | TRBV4-1 | 14 | CASSRTDGDTEAFF | TGCGCCAGCAGCCGGACAGATGGGGACACTGAAGCTTTCTTT
- | TRBJ1-6 | - | TRBV4-1 | 14 | CASRQYMEWSPLHF | TGCGCCAGCAGGCAATACATGGAATGGTCACCCCTCCACTTT
many | TRBJ1-5 | - | TRBV7-9 | 12 | CASSFSGQPQHF | TGTGCCAGCAGCTTTAGTGGGCAGCCCCAGCATTTT
once | TRBJ2-7 | - | TRBV3-1 | 14 | CASSRGGSTYEQYF | TGTGCCAGCAGCCGTGGGGGCTCGACCTACGAGCAGTACTTC
few | TRBJ2-7 | TRBD1 | TRBV6-1 | 16 | CASSQQTGGASYEQYF | TGTGCCAGCAGCCAGCAAACAGGGGGCGCCTCCTACGAGCAGTACTTC
many | TRBJ2-5 | - | TRBV7-2 | 14 | CASSFGRLQETQYF | TGTGCCAGCAGCTTTGGACGCTTACAAGAGACCCAGTACTTC
- | TRBJ2-1 | TRBD2 | TRBV5-1 | 14 | CAPKGGGRKNEQFF | TGCGCCCCCAAGGGCGGCGGGAGAAAGAATGAGCAGTTCTTC
many | TRBJ2-7 | TRBD1 | TRBV29-1 | 16 | CSVTFTGTGTTYEQYF | TGCAGCGTAACCTTCACCGGGACAGGGACCACCTACGAGCAGTACTTC
- | TRBJ1-2 | - | TRBV20-1 | 15 | CSARDEGRTARGYTF | TGCAGTGCTAGAGATGAAGGAAGGACCGCCAGAGGCTACACCTTC
large | TRBJ2-3 | TRBD2 | TRBV9 | 15 | CASSAGTSVTDTQYF | TGTGCCAGCAGCGCCGGGACTAGCGTCACAGATACGCAGTATTTT
- | TRBJ1-6 | - | TRBV6-1 | 14 | CASSRGEWGSPLHF | TGTGCCAGCAGCCGGGGGGAATGGGGTTCACCCCTCCACTTT
many | TRBJ2-2 | - | TRBV7-2 | 15 | CASSFIQGGGGELFF | TGTGCCAGCAGCTTTATCCAGGGGGGGGGCGGGGAGCTGTTTTTT
many | TRBJ2-1 | - | TRBV7-9 | 14 | CASSRPASSSVQFF | TGTGCCAGCAGCCGTCCAGCTAGCTCCTCGGTGCAGTTCTTC
many | TRBJ1-4 | - | TRBV20-1 | 14 | CSARDRGGGPKLFF | TGCAGTGCTAGAGATAGGGGGGGCGGACCCAAACTGTTTTTT
- | TRBJ1-1 | - | TRBV5-1 | 16 | CASSGRAQVSNTEAFF | TGCGCCAGCAGCGGGAGGGCCCAAGTATCGAACACTGAAGCTTTCTTT
- | TRBJ2-7 | - | TRBV20-1 | 13 | CSASLAEPYEQYF | TGCAGTGCTAGTTTGGCTGAACCCTACGAGCAGTACTTC
medium-sized | TRBJ1-6 | TRBD1 | TRBV16 | 14 | CASSTQGWNSPLHF | TGTGCCAGCAGCACACAGGGGTGGAATTCACCCCTCCACTTT